This is a list of T cell receptor beta chains from one sample in a study of control samples from healthy donors and cancer patients. Repertoires were generated with immunoSEQ multiplex PCR, while TCRdb's copy carries only in-frame clones and drops some. The table records about 140,000 clones, about 89% of them present only once. The sample was blood. These receptors all stem from a man between 18 and 35 years old in good health. The CDR3 runs from the conserved cysteine through the conserved F or W. D genes are given only for firm matches. Not every row has a clone size; where given, it reads once, few, many or a size class.

CDR3nt: TGTGCCAGCAGTCGCGGGACAGGGGTAGAGCAGTACTTC
CDR3aa: CASSRGTGVEQYF
d_gene: TRBD1
j_gene: TRBJ2-7
abundance: .
v_gene: TRBV6-2/TRBV6-3

CDR3nt: TGTGCCAGTAGTATGCAGTTTGATCAGCCCCAGCATTTT
CDR3aa: CASSMQFDQPQHF
d_gene: .
j_gene: TRBJ1-5
abundance: .
v_gene: TRBV19

CDR3nt: TGTGCCAGCAGCCCTCGCCAAGGGGGCGAGACCCAGTACTTC
CDR3aa: CASSPRQGGETQYF
d_gene: TRBD1
j_gene: TRBJ2-5
abundance: .
v_gene: TRBV9

CDR3nt: TGTGCCAGCAGTTACTCGAATTCGAAGAGGGGCTACACCTTC
CDR3aa: CASSYSNSKRGYTF
d_gene: .
j_gene: TRBJ1-2
abundance: .
v_gene: TRBV6-5

CDR3nt: TGCGCCAGCAGCTTGGTTGGGCTTGGGAACACCGGGGAGCTGTTTTTT
CDR3aa: CASSLVGLGNTGELFF
d_gene: .
j_gene: TRBJ2-2
abundance: .
v_gene: TRBV5-1

CDR3nt: TGTGCCAGCAGTTCCCACCCCGGGGGGCCGTTCGAGCAGTACTTC
CDR3aa: CASSSHPGGPFEQYF
d_gene: .
j_gene: TRBJ2-7
abundance: .
v_gene: TRBV7-2

CDR3nt: TGTGCCAGCAGCTCGGGGGTTACTACTAATGAAAAACTGTTTTTT
CDR3aa: CASSSGVTTNEKLFF
d_gene: .
j_gene: TRBJ1-4
abundance: .
v_gene: TRBV5-4

CDR3nt: TGTGCCTGGAGTAAGGGACAGCACTATGGCTACACCTTC
CDR3aa: CAWSKGQHYGYTF
d_gene: TRBD1
j_gene: TRBJ1-2
abundance: .
v_gene: TRBV30

CDR3nt: TGCGCCAGCAGCTTGGCCAGCGGGGAAGCGTTCGAGCAGTACTTC
CDR3aa: CASSLASGEAFEQYF
d_gene: TRBD2
j_gene: TRBJ2-7
abundance: .
v_gene: TRBV5-1

CDR3nt: TGCGCCAGCAGTAAAACTCTTGTCCCTCTTTACGAGCAGTACTTC
CDR3aa: CASSKTLVPLYEQYF
d_gene: .
j_gene: TRBJ2-7
abundance: .
v_gene: TRBV10-1

CDR3nt: TGTGCCAGCAGCCAGGGACTTTCAACTAATGAAAAACTGTTTTTT
CDR3aa: CASSQGLSTNEKLFF
d_gene: .
j_gene: TRBJ1-4
abundance: .
v_gene: TRBV7-7

CDR3nt: TGTGCCAGCAGCTCAGACCCAGGAGAGGGCTATGGCTACACCTTC
CDR3aa: CASSSDPGEGYGYTF
d_gene: .
j_gene: TRBJ1-2
abundance: .
v_gene: TRBV9

CDR3nt: TGCACCAGCAGCCAAGAGAGGGAGGGTTTGTCTGCTGAAGCTTTCTTT
CDR3aa: CTSSQEREGLSAEAFF
d_gene: .
j_gene: TRBJ1-1
abundance: .
v_gene: TRBV1

CDR3nt: TGTGCCATCAGTGACGACAGGGGGGAGACCCAGTACTTC
CDR3aa: CAISDDRGETQYF
d_gene: TRBD1
j_gene: TRBJ2-5
abundance: .
v_gene: TRBV10-3

CDR3nt: TGTGCCAGCAGCCCCGGGGGGTCGGGAATCACTGAAGCTTTCTTT
CDR3aa: CASSPGGSGITEAFF
d_gene: .
j_gene: TRBJ1-1
abundance: .
v_gene: TRBV11-2

CDR3nt: TGTGCCTGGAGACCCCGAGACAGTAATTTCTATAATTCACCCCTCCACTTT
CDR3aa: CAWRPRDSNFYNSPLHF
d_gene: .
j_gene: TRBJ1-6
abundance: .
v_gene: TRBV30

CDR3nt: TGTGCCAGCAGCCAAGAGGGTTTGACTGGTTCACCCCTCCACTTT
CDR3aa: CASSQEGLTGSPLHF
d_gene: .
j_gene: TRBJ1-6
abundance: .
v_gene: TRBV4-2

CDR3nt: TGTGCCAGCAGCTCAGGACAGGAGACTAATGAAAAACTGTTTTTT
CDR3aa: CASSSGQETNEKLFF
d_gene: TRBD1
j_gene: TRBJ1-4
abundance: .
v_gene: TRBV6-5

CDR3nt: TGTGCCAGCAGTCACAGGGGAGGGGAAGAGACCCAGTACTTC
CDR3aa: CASSHRGGEETQYF
d_gene: .
j_gene: TRBJ2-5
abundance: .
v_gene: TRBV6-6

CDR3nt: TGTGCCAGCAGCTTGGCAACGGCAGGGGGCGTGAACACTGAAGCTTTCTTT
CDR3aa: CASSLATAGGVNTEAFF
d_gene: TRBD1
j_gene: TRBJ1-1
abundance: .
v_gene: TRBV5-6

CDR3nt: TGTGCCAGCAGTTTAATATGGGGGGGGGCCTACGAGCAGTACTTC
CDR3aa: CASSLIWGGAYEQYF
d_gene: TRBD2
j_gene: TRBJ2-7
abundance: .
v_gene: TRBV27

CDR3nt: TGTGCCAGCAGCACACTAGGGGGGGGTTCAGATACGCAGTATTTT
CDR3aa: CASSTLGGGSDTQYF
d_gene: .
j_gene: TRBJ2-3
abundance: .
v_gene: TRBV21-1

CDR3nt: TGTGCCAGCAGACGGGAGGGGAACACTGAAGCTTTCTTT
CDR3aa: CASRREGNTEAFF
d_gene: .
j_gene: TRBJ1-1
abundance: .
v_gene: TRBV10-3

CDR3nt: TGTGCCAGTAGTATTCTGGCAGGGAAGTACGAGCAGTACTTC
CDR3aa: CASSILAGKYEQYF
d_gene: .
j_gene: TRBJ2-7
abundance: .
v_gene: TRBV19

CDR3nt: TGTGCCAGCAGTCCGGGACAGTTTAGCAATCAGCCCCAGCATTTT
CDR3aa: CASSPGQFSNQPQHF
d_gene: TRBD1
j_gene: TRBJ1-5
abundance: .
v_gene: TRBV28

CDR3nt: TGTGCCAGCAGTGAGTCAGTGAGCACAGATACGCAGTATTTT
CDR3aa: CASSESVSTDTQYF
d_gene: .
j_gene: TRBJ2-3
abundance: .
v_gene: TRBV6-4

CDR3nt: TGTGCCAGCAGCCGGGACAGGGTGATCCCCGGCAATCAGCCCCAGCATTTT
CDR3aa: CASSRDRVIPGNQPQHF
d_gene: .
j_gene: TRBJ1-5
abundance: .
v_gene: TRBV21-1

CDR3nt: TGTGCCAGCAGCCCGTTGACAGGGAAAGAGACCCAGTACTTC
CDR3aa: CASSPLTGKETQYF
d_gene: TRBD1
j_gene: TRBJ2-5
abundance: .
v_gene: TRBV7-9

CDR3nt: TGCGCCAGCAGTGGACAGGGGGCTATGACCGGGGAGCTGTTTTTT
CDR3aa: CASSGQGAMTGELFF
d_gene: TRBD1
j_gene: TRBJ2-2
abundance: .
v_gene: TRBV5-1

CDR3nt: TGCAGTGCTAGTTACGGAGGCCTTACCTACGAGCAGTACTTC
CDR3aa: CSASYGGLTYEQYF
d_gene: .
j_gene: TRBJ2-7
abundance: .
v_gene: TRBV20-1

CDR3nt: TGTGCCAGCAGCCAACATACAGGGGGGGTCTATGGCTACACCTTC
CDR3aa: CASSQHTGGVYGYTF
d_gene: TRBD1
j_gene: TRBJ1-2
abundance: .
v_gene: TRBV5-6

CDR3nt: TGTGCCAGCATCCGGACAGCCGAAGCTTTCTTT
CDR3aa: CASIRTAEAFF
d_gene: .
j_gene: TRBJ1-1
abundance: .
v_gene: TRBV12-3/TRBV12-4

CDR3nt: TGTGCCACCGGGCAATTTAACTATGGCTACACCTTC
CDR3aa: CATGQFNYGYTF
d_gene: .
j_gene: TRBJ1-2
abundance: .
v_gene: TRBV6-5

CDR3nt: TGTGCCAGCAGCGTGACTAGCGGGGCGGGGGATACGCAGTATTTT
CDR3aa: CASSVTSGAGDTQYF
d_gene: TRBD2
j_gene: TRBJ2-3
abundance: .
v_gene: TRBV4-2

CDR3nt: TGTGCCACCAGTGGGGCAGGCTCCTACAATGAGCAGTTCTTC
CDR3aa: CATSGAGSYNEQFF
d_gene: .
j_gene: TRBJ2-1
abundance: .
v_gene: TRBV24-1

CDR3nt: TGTGCCAGCAGCTTGGACACAGGGGGAACTGAAGCTTTCTTT
CDR3aa: CASSLDTGGTEAFF
d_gene: TRBD1
j_gene: TRBJ1-1
abundance: .
v_gene: TRBV5-6

CDR3nt: TGCGCCAGCAGCTTGGGGGGCGGGACAGATAATTCACCCCTCCACTTT
CDR3aa: CASSLGGGTDNSPLHF
d_gene: TRBD1
j_gene: TRBJ1-6
abundance: .
v_gene: TRBV5-1

CDR3nt: TGTGCCAGCAGCGGCGGACCACGCTATGGCTACACCTTC
CDR3aa: CASSGGPRYGYTF
d_gene: .
j_gene: TRBJ1-2
abundance: .
v_gene: TRBV6-5

CDR3nt: TGCGCCAGCAGCTTCGGGACAGCCCCCTACGAGCAGTACTTC
CDR3aa: CASSFGTAPYEQYF
d_gene: TRBD1
j_gene: TRBJ2-7
abundance: once
v_gene: TRBV5-1

CDR3nt: TGTGCCAGCAGTTACTCGGGATCGAACACTGAAGCTTTCTTT
CDR3aa: CASSYSGSNTEAFF
d_gene: .
j_gene: TRBJ1-1
abundance: .
v_gene: TRBV6-5

CDR3nt: TGTGCCAGCAGCTTAGAAGGGGACGGACTTTCCTACGAGCAGTACTTC
CDR3aa: CASSLEGDGLSYEQYF
d_gene: .
j_gene: TRBJ2-7
abundance: once
v_gene: TRBV7-6

CDR3nt: TGTGCCAGCAGTTCCTCCGGAGAGACCCAGTACTTC
CDR3aa: CASSSSGETQYF
d_gene: .
j_gene: TRBJ2-5
abundance: .
v_gene: TRBV12-3/TRBV12-4

CDR3nt: TGTGCCAGCAGCTTGGTACGGGAGGGTACGCAGTATTTT
CDR3aa: CASSLVREGTQYF
d_gene: TRBD2
j_gene: TRBJ2-3
abundance: .
v_gene: TRBV5-5

CDR3nt: TGTGCCAGCAGTTTATTTGGGACAGGGGGCAGGGAGACCCAGTACTTC
CDR3aa: CASSLFGTGGRETQYF
d_gene: TRBD1
j_gene: TRBJ2-5
abundance: .
v_gene: TRBV27

CDR3nt: TGTGCCAGCAGCCAACAGGCGCTGAACACCGGGGAGCTGTTTTTT
CDR3aa: CASSQQALNTGELFF
d_gene: .
j_gene: TRBJ2-2
abundance: .
v_gene: TRBV6-5

CDR3nt: TGTGCCAGCAGTTACTCCTACACAGGGTACGAGCAGTACTTC
CDR3aa: CASSYSYTGYEQYF
d_gene: .
j_gene: TRBJ2-7
abundance: few
v_gene: TRBV6-5

CDR3nt: TGTGCCAGCAGCCCCCGGACAGGGGACAAAAACATTCAGTACTTC
CDR3aa: CASSPRTGDKNIQYF
d_gene: TRBD1
j_gene: TRBJ2-4
abundance: .
v_gene: TRBV7-2

CDR3nt: TGCGCCAGCAGCCAAAAGGGCAGGGTGGGTGAAAAACTGTTTTTT
CDR3aa: CASSQKGRVGEKLFF
d_gene: .
j_gene: TRBJ1-4
abundance: .
v_gene: TRBV4-1

CDR3nt: TGTGCCAGCAGCTTTACGGGAAGCGAGCAGTACTTC
CDR3aa: CASSFTGSEQYF
d_gene: .
j_gene: TRBJ2-7
abundance: few
v_gene: TRBV11-3

CDR3nt: TGTGCCAGTAGTAGGGAACTGGTGAACACCGGGGAGCTGTTTTTT
CDR3aa: CASSRELVNTGELFF
d_gene: .
j_gene: TRBJ2-2
abundance: few
v_gene: TRBV19

CDR3nt: TGTGCCAGTGGGGGACAGGTGGGCAATCAGCCCCAGCATTTT
CDR3aa: CASGGQVGNQPQHF
d_gene: TRBD1
j_gene: TRBJ1-5
abundance: .
v_gene: TRBV6-5

CDR3nt: TGTGCCTGGAGTTCGGGACTAGCGGGGGGGCCATCCGAGCAGTACTTC
CDR3aa: CAWSSGLAGGPSEQYF
d_gene: TRBD2
j_gene: TRBJ2-7
abundance: .
v_gene: TRBV30

CDR3nt: TGCGCCAGCCGGGATGGAGGACAGGGGGGGTATAATTCACCCCTCCACTTT
CDR3aa: CASRDGGQGGYNSPLHF
d_gene: TRBD1
j_gene: TRBJ1-6
abundance: .
v_gene: TRBV10-2

CDR3nt: TGTGCCAGCAGCTCCGGGGCAGGCTCGTTCACCGGGGAGCTGTTTTTT
CDR3aa: CASSSGAGSFTGELFF
d_gene: .
j_gene: TRBJ2-2
abundance: .
v_gene: TRBV5-5

CDR3nt: TGTGCCAGCATCTTCCCCGAGACCGGGGACACTGAAGCTTTCTTT
CDR3aa: CASIFPETGDTEAFF
d_gene: .
j_gene: TRBJ1-1
abundance: .
v_gene: TRBV7-9

CDR3nt: TGTGCCAGCAGCTTAGGGTTAGCGGGGGATAAAGATACGCAGTATTTT
CDR3aa: CASSLGLAGDKDTQYF
d_gene: TRBD2
j_gene: TRBJ2-3
abundance: .
v_gene: TRBV7-3

CDR3nt: TGTGCCAGCAGTTACGACCAGGGAGGTGAAAAACTGTTTTTT
CDR3aa: CASSYDQGGEKLFF
d_gene: .
j_gene: TRBJ1-4
abundance: .
v_gene: TRBV6-5

CDR3nt: TGTGCCAGCAGCGTAGCCGTGACAACAACAACCGAAGCGGAGACCCAGTACTTC
CDR3aa: CASSVAVTTTTEAETQYF
d_gene: .
j_gene: TRBJ2-5
abundance: .
v_gene: TRBV9

CDR3nt: TGTGCCAGCAGTTACAGGCCCTACACCGGGGAGCTGTTTTTT
CDR3aa: CASSYRPYTGELFF
d_gene: .
j_gene: TRBJ2-2
abundance: .
v_gene: TRBV6-2/TRBV6-3

CDR3nt: TGTGCCAGCTCCATGGGCTCTGGAAACACCATATATTTT
CDR3aa: CASSMGSGNTIYF
d_gene: .
j_gene: TRBJ1-3
abundance: once
v_gene: TRBV9